The present TCR beta chain was sequenced within a study of T cells in women clearing cervical HPV infection. Study as a whole: Control women cleared a single incident HPV16 infection within 12 months.

Per germline, CDR1 LNHDA and CDR2 SQIVND (reference sequence). V lost 1 base and J lost 3; bases outside the gene matches: 12. The CDR3 sequence is 17 residues long. The method was immunoSEQ multiplex PCR; TCRdb's version includes in-frame clones alone and lacks a portion of them. Here the sample table reports 45,000 to 55,000 clones. Concerning this clone itself: Read sequence stops 3 residues before the CDR3 end, and the germline J gene provides the missing end.

The V gene is TRBV19, the J gene TRBJ2-7; 7 bases agree with TRBD1. Sequencing was carried out using blood buffy coat. The TCR comes from a woman between 18 and 75 years old with a cervical HPV16 infection that either progressed to CIN3+ or cleared (not recorded which). CDR3 sequence: CASSIASVGTAIYEQYF. The DNA read from the CDR3 is TGTGCCAGTAGTATAGCGTCGGTGGGGACAGCCATCTACGAG.